These T cell receptor beta chains were read from a single sample in a study of blood T cell repertoires in COVID-19. Profiling relied on immunoSEQ multiplex PCR, and the TCRdb table lists in-frame clones only, not all of them. The sample yields around 91,000 clones, 70% to 90% seen once. Sequencing used peripheral blood. The receptors originated from a human donor in a cohort sampled during active COVID-19. The CDR3 runs from the conserved cysteine through the conserved F or W.

j_call v_call cdr3_aa
TRBJ2-3 TRBV7-2 CASNISRGTDTQYF
TRBJ2-2 TRBV5-1 CASRSGANTGELFF
TRBJ1-2 TRBV5-1 CASSLNQGGNYGYIF
TRBJ2-1 TRBV9 CASSVIAWDEQFF
TRBJ1-3 TRBV4-3 CASSQGAGGGNTIYF
TRBJ1-4 TRBV6-4 CATGLKKEKLFF
TRBJ2-7 TRBV4-2 CASSQVTSGRLSYEQYF
TRBJ2-3 TRBV12-5 CASARGGATDTQYF
TRBJ1-2 TRBV7-9 CASSLPGGTNGYTF
TRBJ2-4 TRBV7-2 CASSPQARGSNIQYF
TRBJ2-5 TRBV6-1 CASSEVRGLRVQYF
TRBJ2-2 TRBV7-9 CASSLTGSTGELFF
TRBJ2-7 TRBV5-1 CASSLRGTAYEQYF
TRBJ2-3 TRBV1 CTSSQDNRDRSTDTQYF
TRBJ2-1 TRBV5-1 CASSLRPTSEPGVWEQFF
TRBJ2-7 TRBV5-1 CASSLAPDRENEQYF
TRBJ1-3 TRBV27 CASSLTSENTIYF
TRBJ2-3 TRBV28 CASRSSTDTQYF
TRBJ1-2 TRBV6-5 CASSKQGNYGYTF
TRBJ2-3 TRBV11-3 CASRRGGQRVDTQYF
TRBJ1-2 TRBV27 CASRVDRGRGYTF
TRBJ2-7 TRBV4-1 CASSQEKRGSSYEQYF
TRBJ1-1 TRBV6-4 CASPGGGSNTEAFF
TRBJ2-7 TRBV3-1/TRBV3-2 CASSQGLYYEQYF
TRBJ2-7 TRBV4-2 CASSQVGSGEAYEQYF
TRBJ1-1 TRBV27 CASSLTRGGVTEAFF
TRBJ2-2 TRBV9 CASSPTRGALTGELFF
TRBJ2-7 TRBV5-1 CASSLDGTVIYEQYF
TRBJ1-2 TRBV30 CAWSVSVLPRGRGYTF
TRBJ2-7 TRBV29-1 CSVKGAGEGEQYF
TRBJ2-3 TRBV6-5 CASSNSGGATDTQYF
TRBJ1-1 TRBV25-1 CASSVSTEAFF
TRBJ2-3 TRBV9 CASSVAGGSTDTQYF
TRBJ2-5 TRBV5-5 CASRLSGRETQYF
TRBJ2-7 TRBV27 CASSLRQGAISYEQYF
TRBJ2-1 TRBV11-2 CASSIGTSGGGEQFF
TRBJ1-2 TRBV9 CASSVWGQGYGYTF
TRBJ2-3 TRBV12-3/TRBV12-4 CASSLPGGTQYF
TRBJ1-5 TRBV10-3 CAISAGTGNQPQHF
TRBJ2-5 TRBV6-5 CASSPLGGSQETQYF
TRBJ2-7 TRBV7-2 CASSPGPRSYEQYF
TRBJ2-1 TRBV5-1 CASSLDLAGSYNEQFF
TRBJ1-1 TRBV4-1 CASSWDRDTEAFF
TRBJ1-3 TRBV11-2 CASSLRLGKRGNTIYF
TRBJ2-7 TRBV5-6 CASSLPANEQYF
TRBJ1-1 TRBV18 CASSPQTLLGAGSTEAFF
TRBJ2-3 TRBV7-9 CASSPGQLNTDTQYF
TRBJ1-1 TRBV10-3 CAISAGAGHRNTEAFF
TRBJ2-5 TRBV11-3 CASSFGGQGKETQYF
TRBJ1-2 TRBV25-1 CASSAQGARSYGYTF
TRBJ1-2 TRBV7-6 CASSLNGPTAPGYTF
TRBJ1-2 TRBV2 CASSARQGSGGYTF
TRBJ2-7 TRBV15 CATSRAGTSSYEQYF
TRBJ1-5 TRBV27 CASSDSKGGPQHF
TRBJ1-6 TRBV19 CASSPTPGTGGSYNSPLHF
TRBJ2-3 TRBV6-5 CASSWTGDGADTQYF
TRBJ1-1 TRBV20-1 CSASRQGTGTEAFF
TRBJ2-3 TRBV19 CASSIARRDTQYF